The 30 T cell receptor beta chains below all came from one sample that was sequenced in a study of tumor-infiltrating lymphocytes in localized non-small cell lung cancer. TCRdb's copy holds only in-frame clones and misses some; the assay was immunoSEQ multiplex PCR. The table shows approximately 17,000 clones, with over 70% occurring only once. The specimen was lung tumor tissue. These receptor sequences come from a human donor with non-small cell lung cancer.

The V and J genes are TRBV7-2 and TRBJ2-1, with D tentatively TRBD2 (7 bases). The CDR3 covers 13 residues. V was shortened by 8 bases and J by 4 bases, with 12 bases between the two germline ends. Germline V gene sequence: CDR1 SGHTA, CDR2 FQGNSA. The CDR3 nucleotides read TGTGCCAGCCAAAGGGGGGGTTACAATGAGCAGTTCTTC. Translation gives CASQRGGYNEQFF.

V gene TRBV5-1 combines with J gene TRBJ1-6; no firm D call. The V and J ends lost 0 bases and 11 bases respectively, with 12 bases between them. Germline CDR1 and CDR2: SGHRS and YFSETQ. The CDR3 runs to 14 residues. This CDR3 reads CASSLEKETTPLHF. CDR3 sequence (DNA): TGCGCCAGCAGCTTGGAAAAGGAAACTACACCCCTCCACTTT.

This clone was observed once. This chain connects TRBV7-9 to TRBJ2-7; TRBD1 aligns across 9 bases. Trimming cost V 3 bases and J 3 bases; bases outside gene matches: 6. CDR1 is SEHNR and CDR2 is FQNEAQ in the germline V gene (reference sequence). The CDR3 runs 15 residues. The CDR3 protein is CASSLGTGGGYEQYF. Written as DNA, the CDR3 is TGTGCCAGCAGCTTGGGAACAGGGGGCGGCTACGAGCAGTACTTC. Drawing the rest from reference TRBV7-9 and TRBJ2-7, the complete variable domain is DTGVSQNPRHKITKRGQNVTFRCDPISEHNRLYWYRQTLGQGPEFLTYFQNEAQLEKSRLLSDRFSAERPKGSFSTLEIQRTEQGDSAMYLCASSLGTGGGYEQYFGPGTRLTVT.

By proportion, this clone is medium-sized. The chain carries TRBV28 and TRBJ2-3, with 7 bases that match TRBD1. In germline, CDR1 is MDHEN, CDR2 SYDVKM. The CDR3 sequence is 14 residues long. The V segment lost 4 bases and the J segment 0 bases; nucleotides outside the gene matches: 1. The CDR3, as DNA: TGTGCCAGCAGTTGGGGACAGAGCACAGATACGCAGTATTTT. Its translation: CASSWGQSTDTQYF. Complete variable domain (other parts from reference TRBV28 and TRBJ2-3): DVKVTQSSRYLVKRTGEKVFLECVQDMDHENMFWYRQDPGLGLRLIYFSYDVKMKEKGDIPEGYSVSREKKERFSLILESASTNQTSMYLCASSWGQSTDTQYFGPGTRLTVL.

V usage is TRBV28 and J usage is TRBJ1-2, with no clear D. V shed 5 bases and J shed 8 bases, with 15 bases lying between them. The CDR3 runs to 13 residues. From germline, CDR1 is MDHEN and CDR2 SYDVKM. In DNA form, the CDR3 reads TGTGCCAGCAGTCCCAACCTAGAACAGGGCTACACCTTC. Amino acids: CASSPNLEQGYTF.

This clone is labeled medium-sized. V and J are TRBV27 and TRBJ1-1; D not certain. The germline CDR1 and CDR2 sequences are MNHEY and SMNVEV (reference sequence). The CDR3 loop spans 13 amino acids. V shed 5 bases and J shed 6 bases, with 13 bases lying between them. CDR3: CASSLGLRSEAFF. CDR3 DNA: TGTGCCAGCAGTCTGGGCCTCAGGTCTGAAGCTTTCTTT.

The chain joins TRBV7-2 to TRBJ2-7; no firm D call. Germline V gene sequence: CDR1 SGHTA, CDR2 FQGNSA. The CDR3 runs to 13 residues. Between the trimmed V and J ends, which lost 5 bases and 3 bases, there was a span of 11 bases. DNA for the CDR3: TGTGCCAGCAGCCCGCTAGTGAACTACGAGCAGTACTTC. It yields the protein CASSPLVNYEQYF.

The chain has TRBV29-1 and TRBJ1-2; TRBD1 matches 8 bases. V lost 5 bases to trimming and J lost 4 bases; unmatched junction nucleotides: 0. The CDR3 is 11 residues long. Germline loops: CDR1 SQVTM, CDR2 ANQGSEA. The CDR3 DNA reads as TGCAGCGTTACAGGGGGCTATGGCTACACCTTC. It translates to CSVTGGYGYTF.

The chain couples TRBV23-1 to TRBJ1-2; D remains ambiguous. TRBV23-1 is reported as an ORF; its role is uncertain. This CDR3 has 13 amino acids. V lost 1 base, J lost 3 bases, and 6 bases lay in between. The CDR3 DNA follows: TGCGCCAGCAGTCAATGGCGGGACTATGGCTACACCTTC. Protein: CASSQWRDYGYTF.

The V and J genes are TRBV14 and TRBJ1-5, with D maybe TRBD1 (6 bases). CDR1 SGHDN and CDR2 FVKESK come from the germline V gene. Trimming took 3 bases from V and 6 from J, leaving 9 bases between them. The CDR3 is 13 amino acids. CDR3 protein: CASSQGRGQPQHF. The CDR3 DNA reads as TGTGCCAGCAGCCAGGGCAGGGGTCAGCCCCAGCATTTT.

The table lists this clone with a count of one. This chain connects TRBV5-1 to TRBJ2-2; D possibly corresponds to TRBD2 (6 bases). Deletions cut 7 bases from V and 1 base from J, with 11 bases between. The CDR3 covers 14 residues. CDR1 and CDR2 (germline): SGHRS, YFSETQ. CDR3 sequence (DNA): TGCGCCAGCCGGGAGTATTTGAACACCGGGGAGCTGTTTTTT. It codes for CASREYLNTGELFF. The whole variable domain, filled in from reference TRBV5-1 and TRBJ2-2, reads KAGVTQTPRYLIKTRGQQVTLSCSPISGHRSVSWYQQTPGQGLQFLFEYFSETQRNKGNFPGRFSGRQFSNSRSEMNVSTLELGDSALYLCASREYLNTGELFFGEGSRLTVL.

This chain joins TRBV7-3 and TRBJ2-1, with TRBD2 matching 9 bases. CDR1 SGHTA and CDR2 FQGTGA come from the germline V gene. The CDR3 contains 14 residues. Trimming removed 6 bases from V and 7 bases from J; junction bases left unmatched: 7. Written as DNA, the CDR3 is TGTGCCAGCAGGCCGGGACTAGCAGGGAATGAGCAGTTCTTC. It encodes CASRPGLAGNEQFF.

CDR3 bases: TGTGCCAGTCTAGAACCGGATCCCCAGCATTTT. This gives the protein CASLEPDPQHF. The chain combines TRBV13 with TRBJ1-5; D is undetermined. Per germline, CDR1 PRHDT and CDR2 FYEKMQ (reference sequence). The CDR3 has 11 residues. Trimming took 9 bases from V and 10 from J, leaving 13 bases between them. Together with reference TRBV13 and TRBJ1-5, the CDR3 gives the full variable domain: AAGVIQSPRHLIKEKRETATLKCYPIPRHDTVYWYQQGPGQDPQFLISFYEKMQSDKGSIPDRFSAQQFSDYHSELNMSSLELGDSALYFCASLEPDPQHFGDGTRLSIL.

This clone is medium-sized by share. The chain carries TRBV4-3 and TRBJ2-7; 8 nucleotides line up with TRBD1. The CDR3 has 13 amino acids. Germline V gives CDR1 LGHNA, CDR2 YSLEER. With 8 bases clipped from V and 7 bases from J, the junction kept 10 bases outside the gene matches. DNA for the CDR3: TGCGCCAGCTCCACCCTACAGGGGGGTGAGCAGTACTTC. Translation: CASSTLQGGEQYF.

In nucleotides, the CDR3 is TGTGCCAGCAGCTTGGCCCCGGACAGGGTGGCCGGGGAGCTGTTTTTT. The encoded protein is CASSLAPDRVAGELFF. The V and J genes are TRBV5-5 and TRBJ2-2; 8 bases align to TRBD1. The CDR3 contains 16 residues. V was pared by 0 bases and J by 6 bases, with 7 bases of the junction left unmatched. The germline CDR1 and CDR2 sequences are SGHKS and YYEKEE (reference sequence). The whole variable domain, remainder taken from reference TRBV5-5 and TRBJ2-2, is DAGVTQSPTHLIKTRGQQVTLRCSPISGHKSVSWYQQVLGQGPQFIFQYYEKEERGRGNFPDRFSARQFPNYSSELNVNALLLGDSALYLCASSLAPDRVAGELFFGEGSRLTVL.

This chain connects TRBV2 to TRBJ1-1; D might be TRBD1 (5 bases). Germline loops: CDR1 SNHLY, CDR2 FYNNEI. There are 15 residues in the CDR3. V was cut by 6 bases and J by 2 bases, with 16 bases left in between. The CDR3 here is CASSNRRPLNTEAFF. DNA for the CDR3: TGTGCCAGCAGCAACAGGAGACCACTCAACACTGAAGCTTTCTTT.

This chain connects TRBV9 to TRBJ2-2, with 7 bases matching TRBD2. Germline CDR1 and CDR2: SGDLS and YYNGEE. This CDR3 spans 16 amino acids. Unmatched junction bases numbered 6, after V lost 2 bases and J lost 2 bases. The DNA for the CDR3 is TGTGCCAGCAGCGTCTCAGCGGGAACAAACACCGGGGAGCTGTTTTTT. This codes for CASSVSAGTNTGELFF.

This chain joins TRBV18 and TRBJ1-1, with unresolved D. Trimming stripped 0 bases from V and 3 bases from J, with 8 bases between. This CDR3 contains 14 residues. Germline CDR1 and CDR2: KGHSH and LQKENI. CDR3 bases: TGTGCCAGCTCACCACCAGGTGTTTACACTGAAGCTTTCTTT. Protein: CASSPPGVYTEAFF.

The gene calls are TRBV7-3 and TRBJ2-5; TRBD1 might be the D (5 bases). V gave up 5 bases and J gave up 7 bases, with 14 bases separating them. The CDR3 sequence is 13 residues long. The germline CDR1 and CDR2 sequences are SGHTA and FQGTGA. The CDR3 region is CASSIAPTGTQYF. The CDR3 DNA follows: TGTGCCAGCAGCATCGCCCCAACAGGGACCCAGTACTTC.

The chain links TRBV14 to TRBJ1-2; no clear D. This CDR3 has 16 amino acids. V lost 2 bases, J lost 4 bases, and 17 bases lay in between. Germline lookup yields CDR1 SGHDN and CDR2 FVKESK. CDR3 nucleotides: TGTGCCAGCAGCCAATCCTCCCTAGGCAGCCTCTATGGCTACACCTTC. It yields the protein CASSQSSLGSLYGYTF.

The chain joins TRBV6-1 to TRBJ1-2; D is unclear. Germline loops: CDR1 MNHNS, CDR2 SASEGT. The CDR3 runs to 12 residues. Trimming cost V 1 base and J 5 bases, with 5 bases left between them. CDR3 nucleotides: TGTGCCAGCAGTGAAGTGGAGTATGGCTACACCTTC. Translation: CASSEVEYGYTF.

The CDR3 bases are TGTGCCAGCAGCTACGGACTAGCGGGGGTACTCAATGAGCAGTTCTTC. Its protein is CASSYGLAGVLNEQFF. The chain has TRBV9 and TRBJ2-1, with TRBD2 matching 13 bases. Germline trimming cut 4 bases from V and 6 bases from J; bases unmatched to any gene: 7. The CDR3 is 16 residues long. In germline, CDR1 is SGDLS, CDR2 YYNGEE.

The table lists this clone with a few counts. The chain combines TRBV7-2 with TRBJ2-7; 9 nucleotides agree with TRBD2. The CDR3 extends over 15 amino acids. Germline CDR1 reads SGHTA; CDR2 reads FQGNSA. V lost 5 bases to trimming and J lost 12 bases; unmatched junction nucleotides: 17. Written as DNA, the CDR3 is TGTGCCAGCAGCGGCCAAATAGGTAGCGGGGGCCGTATGTACTTC. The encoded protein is CASSGQIGSGGRMYF.

The CDR3 loop reads CASGPGRDQETQYF. The CDR3 DNA sequence: TGTGCTAGTGGCCCGGGGAGGGACCAAGAGACCCAGTACTTC. The chain employs TRBV12-5 and TRBJ2-5; 7 positions agree with TRBD2. The germline gives CDR1 LGHNT, CDR2 FRNRAP. Trimming removed 6 bases from V and 0 bases from J; junction bases left unmatched: 4. The CDR3 totals 14 residues.

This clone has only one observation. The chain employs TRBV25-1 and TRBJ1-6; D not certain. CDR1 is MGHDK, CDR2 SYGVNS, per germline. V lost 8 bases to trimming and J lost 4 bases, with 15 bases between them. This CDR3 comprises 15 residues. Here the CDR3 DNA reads TGTGCCAGCCGACCTACCGGGGTTTATAATTCACCCCTCCACTTT. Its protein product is CASRPTGVYNSPLHF.

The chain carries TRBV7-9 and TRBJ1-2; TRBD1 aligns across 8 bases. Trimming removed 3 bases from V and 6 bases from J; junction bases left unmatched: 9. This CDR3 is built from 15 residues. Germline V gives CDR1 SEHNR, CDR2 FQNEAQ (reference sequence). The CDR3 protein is CASSLGQGARDGYTF. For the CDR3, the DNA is TGTGCCAGCAGCTTGGGGCAGGGGGCTAGGGATGGCTACACCTTC. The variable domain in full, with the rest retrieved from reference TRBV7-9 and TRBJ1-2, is DTGVSQNPRHKITKRGQNVTFRCDPISEHNRLYWYRQTLGQGPEFLTYFQNEAQLEKSRLLSDRFSAERPKGSFSTLEIQRTEQGDSAMYLCASSLGQGARDGYTFGSGTRLTVV.

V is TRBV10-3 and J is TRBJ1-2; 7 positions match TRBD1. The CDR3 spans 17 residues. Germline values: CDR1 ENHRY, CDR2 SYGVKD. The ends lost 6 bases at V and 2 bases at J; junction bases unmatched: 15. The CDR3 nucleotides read TGTGCCATCAGCCCAGCGCGGGGGGGACAGCGAAACTATGGCTACACCTTC. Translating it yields CAISPARGGQRNYGYTF.

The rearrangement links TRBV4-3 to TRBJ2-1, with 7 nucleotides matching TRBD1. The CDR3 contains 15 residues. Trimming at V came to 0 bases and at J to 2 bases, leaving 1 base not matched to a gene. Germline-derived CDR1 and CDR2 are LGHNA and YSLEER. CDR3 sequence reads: CASSQEGTAYNEQFF. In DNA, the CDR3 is TGCGCCAGCAGCCAAGAAGGGACAGCCTACAATGAGCAGTTCTTC.

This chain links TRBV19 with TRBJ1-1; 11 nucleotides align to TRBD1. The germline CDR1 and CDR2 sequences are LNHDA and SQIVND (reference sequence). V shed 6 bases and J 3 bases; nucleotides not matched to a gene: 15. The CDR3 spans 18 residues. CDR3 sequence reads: CASRARTGGVGDHTEAFF. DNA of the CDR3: TGTGCCAGTAGGGCCCGGACAGGGGGCGTTGGGGACCACACTGAAGCTTTCTTT.

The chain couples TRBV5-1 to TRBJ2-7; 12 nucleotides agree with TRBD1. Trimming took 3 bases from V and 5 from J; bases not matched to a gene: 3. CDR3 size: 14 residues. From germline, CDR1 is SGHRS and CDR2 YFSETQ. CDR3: CASSWGTGGDEQYF. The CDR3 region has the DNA TGCGCCAGCAGCTGGGGGACAGGGGGCGACGAGCAGTACTTC.